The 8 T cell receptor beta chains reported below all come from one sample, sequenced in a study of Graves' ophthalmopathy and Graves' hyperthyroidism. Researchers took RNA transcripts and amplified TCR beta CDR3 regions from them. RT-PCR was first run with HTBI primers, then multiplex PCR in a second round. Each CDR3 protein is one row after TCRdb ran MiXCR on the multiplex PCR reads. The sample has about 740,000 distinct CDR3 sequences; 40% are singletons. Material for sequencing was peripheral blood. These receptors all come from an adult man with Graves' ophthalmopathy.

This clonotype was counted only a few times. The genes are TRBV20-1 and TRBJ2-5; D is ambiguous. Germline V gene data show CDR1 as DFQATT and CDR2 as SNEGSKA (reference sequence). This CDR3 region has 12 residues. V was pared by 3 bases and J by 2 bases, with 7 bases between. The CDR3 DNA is TGCAGTGCTAGTTGGGTACAAGAGACCCAGTACTTC. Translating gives CSASWVQETQYF.

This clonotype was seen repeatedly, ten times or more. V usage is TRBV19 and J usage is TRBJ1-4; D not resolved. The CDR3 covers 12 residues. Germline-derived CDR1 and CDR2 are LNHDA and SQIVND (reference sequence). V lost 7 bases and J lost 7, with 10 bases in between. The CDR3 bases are TGTGCCAGTATGGATGTGGGTGAAAAACTGTTTTTT. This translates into CASMDVGEKLFF.

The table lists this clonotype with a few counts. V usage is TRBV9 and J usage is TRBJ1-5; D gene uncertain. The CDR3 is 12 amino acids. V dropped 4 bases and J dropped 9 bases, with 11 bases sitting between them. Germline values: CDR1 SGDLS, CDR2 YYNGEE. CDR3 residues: CASSQTGGPQHF. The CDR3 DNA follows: TGTGCCAGCAGCCAAACGGGAGGGCCCCAGCATTTT.

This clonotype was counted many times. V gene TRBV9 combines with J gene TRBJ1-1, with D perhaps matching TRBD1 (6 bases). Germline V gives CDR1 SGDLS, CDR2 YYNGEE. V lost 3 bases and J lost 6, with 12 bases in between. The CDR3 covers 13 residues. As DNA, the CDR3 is TGTGCCAGCAGCGCACAGGGTTCGTCTGAAGCTTTCTTT. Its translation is CASSAQGSSEAFF.

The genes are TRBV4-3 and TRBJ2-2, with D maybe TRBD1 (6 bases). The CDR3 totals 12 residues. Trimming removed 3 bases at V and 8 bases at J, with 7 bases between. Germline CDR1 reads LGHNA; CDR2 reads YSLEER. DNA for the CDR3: TGCGCCAGCAGCCACGGACAGGGGGAGCTGTTTTTT. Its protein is CASSHGQGELFF.

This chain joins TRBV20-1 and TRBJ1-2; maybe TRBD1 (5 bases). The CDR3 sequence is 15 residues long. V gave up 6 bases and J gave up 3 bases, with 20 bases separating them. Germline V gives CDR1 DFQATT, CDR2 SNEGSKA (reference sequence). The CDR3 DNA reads TGCAGTGCCCGGGGCATTGGGGGGAAGGACTATGGCTACACCTTC. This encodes CSARGIGGKDYGYTF.

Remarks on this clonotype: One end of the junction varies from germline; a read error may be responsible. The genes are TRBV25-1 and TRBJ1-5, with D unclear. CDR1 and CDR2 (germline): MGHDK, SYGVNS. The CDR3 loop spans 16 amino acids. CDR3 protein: CASSQDFLRVNQPQHF. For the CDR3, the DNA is TGCGCCAGCAGCCAAGATTTTTTGCGAGTCAATCAGCCCCAGCATTTT.

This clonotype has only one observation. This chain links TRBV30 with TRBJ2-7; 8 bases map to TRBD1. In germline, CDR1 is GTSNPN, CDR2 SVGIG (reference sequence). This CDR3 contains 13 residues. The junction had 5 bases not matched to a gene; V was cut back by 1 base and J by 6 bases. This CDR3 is CAWSGGRGLEQYF. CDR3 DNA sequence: TGTGCCTGGAGTGGCGGCAGGGGGCTCGAGCAGTACTTC.